This TCR beta chain was documented in a study of T cells after yellow fever vaccination. Overall study: The fractions with low cell numbers were processed using SMART-Seq v4 Ultra Low Input. The study's findings and limits: A limited proportion of clonotypes was detected within both the CD4 and CD8 compartments.

With V trimmed by 5 bases and J by 4 bases, 4 bases remained unmatched. Germline assignment: CDR1 MDHEN and CDR2 SYDVKM. CDR3 size: 14 residues. Conversion of TCR transcripts into cDNA relied on 5'RACE template switching, which added a universal primer site and UMIs. MiXCR, applied by TCRdb to the 5' RACE reads, yields one record per CDR3 protein. The data contain about 260,000 distinct CDR3 sequences, about 5.2% of them seen just once; the ten biggest clones take up roughly 3.3%. This clonotype was detected ten times or more. The antigen is unknown. The chain combines TRBV28 with TRBJ2-2; 7 nucleotides match TRBD1. This sample comprised CD4+ T cells sorted from PBMCs, obtained on the day of the yellow fever booster vaccination. The TCR sequence derives from a man aged 18 to 30 who received the YFV17D yellow fever vaccine. As DNA, the CDR3 is TGTGCCAGCAGTCCCGGGACAGTCACCGGGGAGCTGTTTTTT. Amino acids: CASSPGTVTGELFF.